This TCR beta chain was recovered during a study of graft-versus-host responses after intestinal transplantation. As concerns this clone: Antigen unknown.

Method: immunoSEQ multiplex PCR; TCRdb's copy keeps in-frame clones and lacks some. The sample yields fewer than 85,000 clones, 75% to 90% seen once. Germline trimming cut 4 bases from V and 1 base from J; bases unmatched to any gene: 4. CDR1 is SGHRS and CDR2 is YFSETQ in the germline V gene. The CDR3 totals 15 residues. Study outcomes and limitations: Recipient bone marrow held GvH clones, some seen earlier in ileum or blood.

Sequenced here: unstimulated CD4+ T cells sorted from spleen or lymph node cells, sampled before transplant. The TCR originated in a human donor who was the organ donor for an intestinal transplant. The rearrangement uses TRBV5-1 and TRBJ2-2; 7 bases agree with TRBD1. Written as DNA, the CDR3 is TGCGCCAGCAGCCTGGGACAGATGAACACCGGGGAGCTGTTTTTT. Translated: CASSLGQMNTGELFF.